This T cell receptor beta chain was profiled in a study of blood T cell repertoires in COVID-19. Looking at the study overall: The United States, Italy and Spain supplied acute and convalescent COVID-19 samples. In each case, the material was cDNA or gDNA derived from T cells, B-cell-depleted T cells, or PBMCs.

Trimming removed 1 base from V and 8 bases from J, with 14 bases in between. Germline V lookup: CDR1 KGHSH, CDR2 LQKENI. This CDR3 has 15 amino acids. Sequencing used immunoSEQ multiplex PCR; TCRdb keeps in-frame clones, though not all of them. The sample has about 56,000 clones, 80% to 90% seen once. The sequence derives from a human donor in a cohort sampled during active COVID-19. Input material: peripheral blood. This chain connects TRBV18 to TRBJ1-4; unclear D gene. The chain's CDR3 is CASSPLEGVREKLFF. DNA of the CDR3: TGTGCCAGCTCACCACTAGAGGGAGTCCGAGAAAAACTGTTTTTT.